This passage covers 4 T cell receptor beta chains from one sample sequenced in a study of control samples from healthy donors and cancer patients. TCRdb keeps only in-frame clones here, not all; method: immunoSEQ multiplex PCR. The sample comprises 150,000 to 200,000 clones, approximately 94% of which are singletons, and 1.3% rests with the top ten. Sequenced material: blood. The source of these receptors is a young woman in good health.

The gene calls are TRBV9 and TRBJ1-3; TRBD1 matches at 11 bases. The CDR3 loop spans 16 amino acids. The V and J ends lost 3 bases and 3 bases, in that order; junction bases with no gene match: 5. The germline gives CDR1 SGDLS, CDR2 YYNGEE. CDR3 in amino acids: CASSARDRGDGNTIYF. DNA for the CDR3: TGTGCCAGCAGCGCGCGGGACAGGGGGGATGGAAACACCATATATTTT.

The V gene is TRBV6-5, the J gene TRBJ1-5, with unresolved D. Deletions cut 6 bases from V and 1 base from J, with 13 bases between. CDR3 length equals 15 residues. CDR1 and CDR2 (germline): MNHEY, SVGAGI. The CDR3 region is CASSATFSSNQPQHF. CDR3 coding DNA: TGTGCCAGCAGCGCAACTTTTTCAAGCAATCAGCCCCAGCATTTT.

The V call is TRBV5-4, the J call TRBJ2-1; possible D gene TRBD1, 6 bases. Germline CDR1 SGHNT, CDR2 YYREEE (reference sequence). The V gene lost 4 bases and the J gene lost 7 bases, with 12 bases spanning the gap. The CDR3 loop spans 13 amino acids. The CDR3 nucleotides read TGTGCCAGCAGCCGGGACACGACGAATGAGCAGTTCTTC. Translation gives CASSRDTTNEQFF.

The chain employs TRBV27 and TRBJ1-5, with a tentative D call TRBD1 (5 bases). The germline gives CDR1 MNHEY, CDR2 SMNVEV (reference sequence). Trimming removed 3 bases from V and 5 bases from J, with 11 bases in between. This CDR3 region has 14 residues. CDR3 protein: CASSLQGSDQPQHF. The CDR3 coding sequence is TGTGCCAGCAGTTTGCAGGGCTCAGATCAGCCCCAGCATTTT.